This TCR beta chain was recorded in a study of OX40 agonist ivuxolimab in advanced cancers. The data were produced by immunoSEQ multiplex PCR, yet TCRdb's version contains in-frame clones alone and is incomplete. The data contain 65,000 to 80,000 clones, over 80% of them singletons. The sequencing here drew on CD4+ or CD8+ T cells sorted from blood, taken in a trial of the OX40 agonist ivuxolimab. This receptor was taken from an adult with an advanced solid tumor such as melanoma, head and neck, liver or kidney cancer.

CDR3 bases: TGTGCCAGCTCACCACGGGCAGGGGGGGCGAACACTGAAGCTTTCTTT. Amino acid sequence: CASSPRAGGANTEAFF. The chain joins TRBV18 to TRBJ1-1; 7 bases agree with TRBD1. The V and J ends lost 1 base and 1 base, in that order; junction bases with no gene match: 6. The CDR3 loop spans 16 amino acids. The germline CDR1 and CDR2 sequences are KGHSH and LQKENI.